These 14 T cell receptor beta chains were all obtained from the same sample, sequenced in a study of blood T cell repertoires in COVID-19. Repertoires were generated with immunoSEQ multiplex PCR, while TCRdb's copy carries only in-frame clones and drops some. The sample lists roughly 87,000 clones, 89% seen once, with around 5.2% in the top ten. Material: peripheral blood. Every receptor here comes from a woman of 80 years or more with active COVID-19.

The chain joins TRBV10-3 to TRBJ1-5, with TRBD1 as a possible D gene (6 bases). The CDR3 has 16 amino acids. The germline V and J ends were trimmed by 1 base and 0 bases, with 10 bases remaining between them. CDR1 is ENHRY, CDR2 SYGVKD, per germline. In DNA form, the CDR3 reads TGTGCCATCAGTGAGTTCGGACAGTTTAGCAATCAGCCCCAGCATTTT. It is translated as CAISEFGQFSNQPQHF.

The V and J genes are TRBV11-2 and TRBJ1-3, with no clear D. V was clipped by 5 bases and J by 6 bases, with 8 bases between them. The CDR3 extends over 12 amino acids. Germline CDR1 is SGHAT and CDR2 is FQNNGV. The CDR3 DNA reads TGTGCCAGCAGCCACTTAGAAAACACCATATATTTT. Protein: CASSHLENTIYF.

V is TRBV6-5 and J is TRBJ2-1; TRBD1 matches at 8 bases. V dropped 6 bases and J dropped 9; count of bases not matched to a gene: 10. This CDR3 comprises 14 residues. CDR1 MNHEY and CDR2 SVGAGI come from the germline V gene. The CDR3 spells CASSKRGQGAEQFF. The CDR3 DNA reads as TGTGCCAGCAGCAAGCGAGGACAGGGCGCTGAGCAGTTCTTC.

The CDR3 DNA sequence: TGCGCCAGCAGCTTGGAAGGCGGGAGCGGCCTCGAGCAGTACTTC. Amino acid sequence: CASSLEGGSGLEQYF. The J gene is TRBJ2-7, the V gene TRBV5-1; 7 bases line up with TRBD2. This CDR3 is built from 15 residues. The junction had 9 bases not matched to a gene; V was cut back by 0 bases and J by 6 bases. Germline CDR1 SGHRS, CDR2 YFSETQ.

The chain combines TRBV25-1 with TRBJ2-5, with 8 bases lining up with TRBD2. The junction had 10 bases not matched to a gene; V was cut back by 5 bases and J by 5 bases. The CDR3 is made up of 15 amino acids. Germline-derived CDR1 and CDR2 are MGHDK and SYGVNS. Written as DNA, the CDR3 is TGTGCCAGCAGTTCCCCGAGCGGGAGTTCGGAGACCCAGTACTTC. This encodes CASSSPSGSSETQYF. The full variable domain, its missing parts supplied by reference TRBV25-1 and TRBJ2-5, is EADIYQTPRYLVIGTGKKITLECSQTMGHDKMYWYQQDPGMELHLIHYSYGVNSTEKGDLSSESTVSRIRTEHFPLTLESARPSHTSQYLCASSSPSGSSETQYFGPGTRLLVL.

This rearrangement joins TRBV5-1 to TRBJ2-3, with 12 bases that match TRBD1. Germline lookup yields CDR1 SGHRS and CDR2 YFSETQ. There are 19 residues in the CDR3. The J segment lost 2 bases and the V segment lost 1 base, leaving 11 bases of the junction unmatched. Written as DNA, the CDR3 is TGCGCCAGCAGCTTGCGTGGGACAGGGGGCTCAGCGTACACAGATACGCAGTATTTT. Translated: CASSLRGTGGSAYTDTQYF.

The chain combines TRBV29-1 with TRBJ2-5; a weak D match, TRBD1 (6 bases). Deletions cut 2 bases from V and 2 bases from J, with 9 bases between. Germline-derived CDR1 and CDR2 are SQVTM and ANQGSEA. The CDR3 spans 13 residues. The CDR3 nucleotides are TGCAGCGTTGAATCGGACAGTCAAGAGACCCAGTACTTC. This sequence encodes CSVESDSQETQYF.

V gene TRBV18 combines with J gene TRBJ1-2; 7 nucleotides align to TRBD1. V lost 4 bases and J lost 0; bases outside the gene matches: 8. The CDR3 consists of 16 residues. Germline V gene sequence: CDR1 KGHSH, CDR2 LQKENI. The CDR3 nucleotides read TGTGCCAGCTCACTCATGCCGGGACAGACTAACTATGGCTACACCTTC. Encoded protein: CASSLMPGQTNYGYTF.

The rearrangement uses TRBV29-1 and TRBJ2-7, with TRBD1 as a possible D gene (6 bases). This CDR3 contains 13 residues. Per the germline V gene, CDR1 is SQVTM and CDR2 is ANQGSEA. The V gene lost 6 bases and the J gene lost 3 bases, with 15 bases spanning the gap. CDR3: CSVVTGSYYEQYF. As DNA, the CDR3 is TGCAGCGTGGTTACAGGGTCTTACTACGAGCAGTACTTC.

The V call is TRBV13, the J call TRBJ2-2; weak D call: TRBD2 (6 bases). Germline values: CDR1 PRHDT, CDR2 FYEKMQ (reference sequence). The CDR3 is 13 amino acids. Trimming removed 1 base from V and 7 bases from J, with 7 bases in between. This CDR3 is CASSLAGVGELFF. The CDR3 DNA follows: TGTGCCAGCAGCTTAGCGGGAGTCGGGGAGCTGTTTTTT.

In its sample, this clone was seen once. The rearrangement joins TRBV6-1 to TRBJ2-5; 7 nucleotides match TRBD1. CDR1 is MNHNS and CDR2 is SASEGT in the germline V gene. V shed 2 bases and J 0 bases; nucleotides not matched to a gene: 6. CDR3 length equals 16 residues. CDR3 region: CASSEPGTAYQETQYF. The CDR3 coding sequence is TGTGCCAGCAGTGAACCCGGGACAGCCTACCAAGAGACCCAGTACTTC.

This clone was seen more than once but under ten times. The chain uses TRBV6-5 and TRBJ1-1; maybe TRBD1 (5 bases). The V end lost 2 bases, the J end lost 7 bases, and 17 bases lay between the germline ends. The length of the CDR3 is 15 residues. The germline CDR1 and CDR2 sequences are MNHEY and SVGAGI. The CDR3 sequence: CASSYRRGGIDEAFF. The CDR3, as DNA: TGTGCCAGCAGTTACAGGCGGGGGGGAATCGATGAAGCTTTCTTT.

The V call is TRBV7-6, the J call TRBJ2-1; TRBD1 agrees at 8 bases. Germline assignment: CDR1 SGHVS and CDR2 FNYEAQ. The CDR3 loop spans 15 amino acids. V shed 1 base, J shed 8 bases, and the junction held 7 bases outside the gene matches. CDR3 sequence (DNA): TGTGCCAGCAGCTTAGTGGGTTTACAGGGGGATGAGCAGTTCTTC. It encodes CASSLVGLQGDEQFF.

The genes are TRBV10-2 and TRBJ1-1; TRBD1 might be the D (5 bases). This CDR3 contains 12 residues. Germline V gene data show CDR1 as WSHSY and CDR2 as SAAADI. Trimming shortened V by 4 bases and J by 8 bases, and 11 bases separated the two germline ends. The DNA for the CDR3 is TGCGCCAGCAGTGTGTCGCGGGGGGAAGCTTTCTTT. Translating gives CASSVSRGEAFF.